A selection of T cell receptor beta chains follows, all from one sample in a study of blood T cell repertoires in COVID-19. Here immunoSEQ multiplex PCR was the method, and the copy in TCRdb shows in-frame clones only, minus some. The sample gives about 260,000 clones, 85% to 90% of which show up once; about 1.6% is in the top ten. Material: peripheral blood. These receptors were collected from a middle-aged woman who had recovered from COVID-19. Each CDR3 is given with its conserved first and last residue. D genes are given only for firm matches. A row's size may be missing; if present it is once, few, many or a size class.

clone_size: -; d_call: TRBD1; v_call: TRBV7-7; j_call: TRBJ2-3; cdr3_nt: TGTGCTAGCAGCTTAGGACAGGCTTCAGATACGCAGTATTTT; cdr3_aa: CASSLGQASDTQYF
clone_size: -; d_call: TRBD1; v_call: TRBV7-8; j_call: TRBJ2-2; cdr3_nt: TGTGCCAGCAGCTTAGCTCCGGGACAGGGAAATACCGGGGAGCTGTTTTTT; cdr3_aa: CASSLAPGQGNTGELFF
clone_size: -; d_call: -; v_call: TRBV9; j_call: TRBJ2-3; cdr3_nt: TGTGCCAGCAGCGTAGAGAAGCGGGCCAACACAGATACGCAGTATTTT; cdr3_aa: CASSVEKRANTDTQYF
clone_size: -; d_call: TRBD1; v_call: TRBV7-2; j_call: TRBJ1-2; cdr3_nt: TGTGCCAGCAGCTCCGACAGGGCCTATGGCTACACCTTC; cdr3_aa: CASSSDRAYGYTF
clone_size: -; d_call: -; v_call: TRBV29-1; j_call: TRBJ1-2; cdr3_nt: TGCAGCGTTTCAGGGTATGGCTACACCTTC; cdr3_aa: CSVSGYGYTF
clone_size: -; d_call: -; v_call: TRBV7-8; j_call: TRBJ2-6; cdr3_nt: TGTGCCAGCAGCTTAGGTCGTCTGGGAGCCGGGGCCAACGTCCTGACTTTC; cdr3_aa: CASSLGRLGAGANVLTF
clone_size: once; d_call: TRBD1; v_call: TRBV29-1; j_call: TRBJ2-4; cdr3_nt: TGCAGCATACAGGGGGCTGTCACCAAAAACATTCAGTACTTC; cdr3_aa: CSIQGAVTKNIQYF
clone_size: -; d_call: -; v_call: TRBV12-5; j_call: TRBJ2-1; cdr3_nt: TGTGCTAGTGGTTTGACCCGGGAGCAGTTCTTC; cdr3_aa: CASGLTREQFF
clone_size: -; d_call: -; v_call: TRBV5-6; j_call: TRBJ1-1; cdr3_nt: TGTGCCAGCAGCTTGGGGTTTCGGGACACTGAAGCTTTCTTT; cdr3_aa: CASSLGFRDTEAFF
clone_size: -; d_call: -; v_call: TRBV13; j_call: TRBJ1-2; cdr3_nt: TGTGCCAGCAGCTTAGAGAGACTTCATGGCTACACCTTC; cdr3_aa: CASSLERLHGYTF
clone_size: -; d_call: TRBD1; v_call: TRBV14; j_call: TRBJ1-2; cdr3_nt: TGTGCCAGCAGCCGGACAGGGGGCGCTTGGTATGGCTACACCTTC; cdr3_aa: CASSRTGGAWYGYTF
clone_size: -; d_call: TRBD1; v_call: TRBV6-2/TRBV6-3; j_call: TRBJ2-5; cdr3_nt: TGTGCCAGCAGCCCGAGACAGGGCAAAGAGACCCAGTACTTC; cdr3_aa: CASSPRQGKETQYF